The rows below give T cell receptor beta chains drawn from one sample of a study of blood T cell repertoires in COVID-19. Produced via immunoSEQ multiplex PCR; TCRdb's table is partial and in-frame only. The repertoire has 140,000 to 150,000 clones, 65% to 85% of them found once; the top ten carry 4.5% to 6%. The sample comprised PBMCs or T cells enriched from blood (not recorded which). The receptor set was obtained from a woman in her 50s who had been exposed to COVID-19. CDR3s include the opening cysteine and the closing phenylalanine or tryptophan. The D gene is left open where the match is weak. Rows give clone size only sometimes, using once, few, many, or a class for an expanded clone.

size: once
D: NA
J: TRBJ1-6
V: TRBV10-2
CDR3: CASSPTGKGPNNSPLHF
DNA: TGCGCCAGCAGCCCAACCGGGAAAGGGCCAAATAATTCACCCCTCCACTTT

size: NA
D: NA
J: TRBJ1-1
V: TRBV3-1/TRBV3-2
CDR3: CASSQVAHPNTEAFF
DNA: TGTGCCAGCAGCCAAGTTGCACACCCGAACACTGAAGCTTTCTTT

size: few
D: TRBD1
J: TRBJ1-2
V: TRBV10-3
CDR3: CAISGTGGPLNYGYTF
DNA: TGTGCCATCAGCGGGACAGGGGGCCCCCTTAACTATGGCTACACCTTC

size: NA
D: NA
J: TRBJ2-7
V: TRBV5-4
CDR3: CASSLRSGNSYEQYF
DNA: TGTGCCAGCAGCTTGCGGTCAGGGAACTCCTACGAGCAGTACTTC

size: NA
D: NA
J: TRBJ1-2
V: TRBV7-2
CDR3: CASSQPGGGYGYTF
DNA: TGTGCCAGCAGCCAGCCGGGGGGTGGCTATGGCTACACCTTC

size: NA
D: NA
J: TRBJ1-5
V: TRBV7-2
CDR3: CASSLGRPGGNQPQHF
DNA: TGTGCCAGCAGCTTAGGACGTCCAGGGGGCAATCAGCCCCAGCATTTT

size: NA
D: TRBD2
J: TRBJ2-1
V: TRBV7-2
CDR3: CASSLATSGRGYNEQFF
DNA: TGTGCCAGCAGCTTAGCAACTAGCGGGAGGGGTTACAATGAGCAGTTCTTC

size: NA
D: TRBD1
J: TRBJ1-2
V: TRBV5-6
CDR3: CASSLGQGAGYGYTF
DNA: TGTGCCAGCAGCTTAGGACAGGGGGCCGGCTATGGCTACACCTTC

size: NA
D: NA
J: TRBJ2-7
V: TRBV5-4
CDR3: CASSLVRGASYEQYF
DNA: TGTGCCAGCAGCTTGGTACGGGGGGCCTCCTACGAGCAGTACTTC

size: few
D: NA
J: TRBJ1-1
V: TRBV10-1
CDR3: CASSESTEATEAFF
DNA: TGCGCCAGCAGTGAGTCGACTGAGGCCACTGAAGCTTTCTTT

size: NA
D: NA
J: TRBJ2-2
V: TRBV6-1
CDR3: CASSEITGVFTGELFF
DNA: TGTGCCAGCAGTGAAATTACAGGTGTATTCACCGGGGAGCTGTTTTTT

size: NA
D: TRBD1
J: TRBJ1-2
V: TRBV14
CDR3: CASSPPGQGGTMGGYTF
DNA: TGTGCCAGCAGCCCTCCGGGACAGGGAGGTACGATGGGTGGCTACACCTTC

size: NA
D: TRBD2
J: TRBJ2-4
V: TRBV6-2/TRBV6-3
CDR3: CASTYSPGRPSTNIQYF
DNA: TGTGCCAGCACCTACTCACCCGGGAGGCCGAGTACTAACATTCAGTACTTC

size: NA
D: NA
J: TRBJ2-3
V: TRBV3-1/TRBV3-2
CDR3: CASSPRTSLDLHTQYF
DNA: TGTGCCAGCAGCCCCCGGACAAGTCTCGACCTACATACGCAGTATTTT

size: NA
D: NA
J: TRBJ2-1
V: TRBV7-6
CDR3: CASSPRTTNEQFF
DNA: TGTGCCAGCAGCCCGAGGACTACCAATGAGCAGTTCTTC

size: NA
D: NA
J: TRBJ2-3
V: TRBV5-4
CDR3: CASSPDSASTDTQYF
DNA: TGTGCCAGCAGCCCCGACAGTGCTAGCACAGATACGCAGTATTTT

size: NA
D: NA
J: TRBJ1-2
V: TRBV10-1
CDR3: CASSSTVEDGYTF
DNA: TGCGCCAGCAGTTCGACAGTAGAGGATGGCTACACCTTC

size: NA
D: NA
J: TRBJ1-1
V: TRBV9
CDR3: CASSGPLEGAFF
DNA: TGTGCCAGCAGCGGACCGCTTGAGGGAGCTTTCTTT

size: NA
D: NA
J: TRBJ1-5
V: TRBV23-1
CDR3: CASSQTLQGPNQPQHF
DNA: TGCGCCAGCAGTCAAACCCTACAGGGCCCCAATCAGCCCCAGCATTTT

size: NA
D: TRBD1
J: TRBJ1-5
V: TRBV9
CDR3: CASSVGGDRTINQPQHF
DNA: TGTGCCAGCAGCGTAGGTGGGGACAGAACGATCAATCAGCCCCAGCATTTT

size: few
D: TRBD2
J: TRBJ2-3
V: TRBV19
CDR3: CASSIDRSGGADTQYF
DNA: TGTGCCAGTAGTATAGATCGCAGCGGGGGGGCAGATACGCAGTATTTT

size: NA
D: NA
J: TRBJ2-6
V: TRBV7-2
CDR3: CASSWNRASGANVLTF
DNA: TGTGCCAGCAGCTGGAACAGGGCCTCTGGGGCCAACGTCCTGACTTTC

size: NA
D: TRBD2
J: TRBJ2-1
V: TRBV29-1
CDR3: CSVGSGGYNEQFF
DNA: TGCAGCGTTGGTAGCGGGGGGTACAATGAGCAGTTCTTC

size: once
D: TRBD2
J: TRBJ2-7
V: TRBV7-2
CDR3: CASRLAGTSGRPSGEQYF
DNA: TGTGCCAGCAGATTAGCCGGGACTAGCGGGAGGCCTTCGGGCGAGCAGTACTTC

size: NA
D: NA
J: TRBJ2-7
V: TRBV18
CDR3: CASSLGRGAGYEQYF
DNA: TGTGCCAGCTCACTCGGGCGGGGCGCGGGCTACGAGCAGTACTTC

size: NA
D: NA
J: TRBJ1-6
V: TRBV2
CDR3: CASSDGRTGGPYNSPLHF
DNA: TGTGCCAGCTCTGACGGACGGACCGGAGGGCCCTATAATTCACCCCTCCACTTT

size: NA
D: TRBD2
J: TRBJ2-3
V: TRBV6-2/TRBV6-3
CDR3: CASSYSRETSTDTQYF
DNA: TGTGCCAGCAGTTACTCGCGGGAGACCTCCACAGATACGCAGTATTTT

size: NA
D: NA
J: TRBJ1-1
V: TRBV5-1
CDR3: CASSLGGRMNTEAFF
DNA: TGCGCCAGCAGCTTGGGGGGCAGGATGAACACTGAAGCTTTCTTT

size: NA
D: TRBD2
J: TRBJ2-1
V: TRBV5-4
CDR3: CASSWTGGPRYNEQFF
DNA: TGTGCCAGCAGCTGGACGGGGGGGCCTAGGTATAATGAGCAGTTCTTC

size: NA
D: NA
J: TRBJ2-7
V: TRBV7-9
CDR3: CASSPGQTYEQYF
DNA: TGTGCCAGCAGCCCCGGACAGACCTACGAGCAGTACTTC

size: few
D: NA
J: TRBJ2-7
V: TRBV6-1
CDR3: CASSDTFSYEQYF
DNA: TGTGCCAGCAGTGACACTTTCTCCTACGAGCAGTACTTC

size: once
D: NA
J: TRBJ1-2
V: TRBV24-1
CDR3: CATSDLRGGYTF
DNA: TGTGCCACCAGTGATTTGCGGGGTGGCTACACCTTC

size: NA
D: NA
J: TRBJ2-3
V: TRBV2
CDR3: CASSEDNTDTQYF
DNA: TGTGCCAGCAGTGAAGACAACACAGATACGCAGTATTTT

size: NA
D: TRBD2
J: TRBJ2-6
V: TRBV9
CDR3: CASSARTSGGSLWANVLTF
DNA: TGTGCCAGCAGCGCGAGGACTAGCGGGGGGTCTCTTTGGGCCAACGTCCTGACTTTC

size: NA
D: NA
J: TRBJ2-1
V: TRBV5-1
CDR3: CASRLKGARYGGTYNEQFF
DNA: TGCGCCAGCAGACTTAAGGGAGCCCGATATGGCGGGACCTACAATGAGCAGTTCTTC

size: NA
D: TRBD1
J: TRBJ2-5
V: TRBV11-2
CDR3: CASSHLIGQGQETQYF
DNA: TGTGCCAGCAGCCACCTCATTGGACAGGGCCAAGAGACCCAGTACTTC

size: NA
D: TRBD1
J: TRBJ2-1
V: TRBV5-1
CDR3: CASSLADRGQGEQFF
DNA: TGCGCCAGCAGCTTGGCCGACAGGGGTCAGGGGGAGCAGTTCTTC

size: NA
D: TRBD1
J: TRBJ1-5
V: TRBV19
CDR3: CASSLRQGQGSNQPQHF
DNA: TGTGCCAGTAGTCTTCGACAGGGCCAGGGTAGCAATCAGCCCCAGCATTTT

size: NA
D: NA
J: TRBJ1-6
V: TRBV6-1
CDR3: CASSARAGGAGSPLHF
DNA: TGTGCCAGCAGTGCTCGGGCGGGGGGCGCGGGGTCACCCCTCCACTTT

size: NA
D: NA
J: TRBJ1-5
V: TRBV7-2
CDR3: CASSLVQYSNQPQHF
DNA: TGTGCCAGCAGCTTAGTACAGTATAGCAATCAGCCCCAGCATTTT

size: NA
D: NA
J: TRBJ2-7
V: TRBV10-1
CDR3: CASSEYRGGVEQYF
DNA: TGCGCCAGCAGTGAGTACAGGGGGGGGGTCGAGCAGTACTTC

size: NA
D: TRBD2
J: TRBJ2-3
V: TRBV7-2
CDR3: CASSPIAGVADTQYF
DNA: TGTGCCAGCAGCCCAATAGCGGGAGTGGCAGATACGCAGTATTTT

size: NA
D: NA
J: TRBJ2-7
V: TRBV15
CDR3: CATSLTQNREQYF
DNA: TGTGCCACCAGCCTTACTCAAAACCGGGAGCAGTACTTC

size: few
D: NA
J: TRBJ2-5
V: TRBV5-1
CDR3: CASSLGAYASETQYF
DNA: TGCGCCAGCAGCTTGGGGGCCTACGCAAGCGAGACCCAGTACTTC

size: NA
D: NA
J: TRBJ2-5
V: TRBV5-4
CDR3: CASSFAGLETQYF
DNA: TGTGCCAGCAGCTTCGCGGGGTTGGAGACCCAGTACTTC

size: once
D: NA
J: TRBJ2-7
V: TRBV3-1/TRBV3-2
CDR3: CASSQVGSIEQYF
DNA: TGTGCCAGCAGCCAAGTTGGGAGTATAGAGCAGTACTTC

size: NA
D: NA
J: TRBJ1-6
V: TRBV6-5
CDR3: CASSYNPQGNSPLHF
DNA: TGTGCCAGCAGTTACAATCCCCAGGGTAATTCACCCCTCCACTTT

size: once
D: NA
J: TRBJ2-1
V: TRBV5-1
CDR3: CASTAQGTYNEQFF
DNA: TGCGCCAGCACGGCACAGGGAACCTACAATGAGCAGTTCTTC

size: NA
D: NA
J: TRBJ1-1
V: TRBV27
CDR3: CASSLTPTRGNPEAFF
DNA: TGTGCCAGCAGTTTAACACCTACTAGGGGGAACCCTGAAGCTTTCTTT

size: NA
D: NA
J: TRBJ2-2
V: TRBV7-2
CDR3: CASSWGTGSVENTGELFF
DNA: TGTGCCAGCAGCTGGGGTACGGGGTCGGTCGAGAACACCGGGGAGCTGTTTTTT

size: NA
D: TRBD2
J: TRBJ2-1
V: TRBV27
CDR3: CASSPRLAGGEQFF
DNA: TGTGCCAGCAGTCCCAGACTAGCGGGGGGGGAGCAGTTCTTC

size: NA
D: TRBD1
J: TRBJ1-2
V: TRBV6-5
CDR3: CASGDSNVYGYTF
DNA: TGTGCCAGCGGGGACAGCAACGTTTATGGCTACACCTTC

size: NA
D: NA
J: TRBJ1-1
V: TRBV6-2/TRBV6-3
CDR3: CASSWGQRTEAFF
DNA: TGTGCCAGCAGTTGGGGGCAGCGCACTGAAGCTTTCTTT

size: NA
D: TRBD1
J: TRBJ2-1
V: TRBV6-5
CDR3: CASSFGQGAYNEQFF
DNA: TGTGCCAGCAGTTTTGGACAGGGAGCCTACAATGAGCAGTTCTTC

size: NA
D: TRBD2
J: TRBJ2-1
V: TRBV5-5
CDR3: CASSLGLAAPVWQFF
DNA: TGTGCCAGCAGCTTGGGACTAGCGGCCCCGGTTTGGCAGTTCTTC

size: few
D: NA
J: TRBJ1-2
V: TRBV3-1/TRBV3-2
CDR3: CASLAGLYGYTF
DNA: TGTGCCAGCCTGGCAGGGCTCTATGGCTACACCTTC